Given below is one T cell receptor (beta chain) in context. What it binds is unknown. Tregs were sorted as CD4+CD25+CD127-/low cells. Full-length variable regions came from constant-region reverse primers plus semi-nested Nested Universal Primer A PCR. TCRdb ran MiXCR on the 5' RACE reads and lists one entry per CDR3 protein. The sample lists 7,000 to 9,000 distinct CDR3 sequences; around 52% were seen once. The CDR3 runs 10 residues. CDR1 SEHNR and CDR2 FQNEAQ come from the germline V gene (reference sequence). The V gene lost 3 bases and the J gene lost 9 bases, with 5 bases spanning the gap. Study observations and caveats: The larger cohort examined one V-J beta rearrangement, not whole repertoires. Tumor Treg TCRs overlapped most with tumor naive CD4+ cells. Tumor memory CD4+ T cell TCR gene usage was found to cluster with blood and lymph node memory CD4+ cells and with lymph node naive CD4+ cells.

This receptor was taken from a female donor with breast cancer. V is TRBV7-9 and J is TRBJ1-2; D is uncertain. The sample comprised Tregs sorted from a lymph node. In nucleotides, the CDR3 is TGTGCCAGCAGCTTTACCAGCTACACCTTC. This encodes CASSFTSYTF.